This T cell receptor beta chain was captured in a study of blood T cell repertoires in COVID-19. Looking at the study overall: Italy, Spain and the United States were the sources of the convalescent and acute COVID-19 samples. Sources were T cells, B-cell-depleted T cells, or PBMCs; the material itself was cDNA or gDNA.

V was clipped by 6 bases and J by 0 bases, with 15 bases between them. Germline CDR1 and CDR2: LNHDA and SQIVND (reference sequence). The CDR3 is made up of 15 amino acids. Data came from immunoSEQ multiplex PCR; TCRdb stores just in-frame clones and leaves some out. The table has over 130,000 clones, 77% seen once. The sequenced sample consisted of peripheral blood. The TCR was taken from a woman aged 50 to 65 with active or convalescent COVID-19. The chain joins TRBV19 to TRBJ2-7, with D tentatively TRBD2 (6 bases). CDR3 loop: CASSEGTRGSYEQYF. DNA of the CDR3: TGTGCCAGTAGCGAGGGGACGCGGGGCTCCTACGAGCAGTACTTC. The variable domain in full, completed from reference TRBV19 and TRBJ2-7, reads DGGITQSPKYLFRKEGQNVTLSCEQNLNHDAMYWYRQDPGQGLRLIYYSQIVNDFQKGDIAEGYSVSREKKESFPLTVTSAQKNPTAFYLCASSEGTRGSYEQYFGPGTRLTVT.